Reported below is one T cell receptor beta chain. Its target is unknown. Treatment in this sample: roughly 19 received Ad26.COV2.S at low or high dose, single or two shots; about 5 received placebo; per-sample allocation not given. At day 63 after the first vaccine or placebo injection, samples were drawn. This adult donor, from Boston, was 18-55 years old. This sample was included in a study of Ad26.COV2.S vaccination and SARS-CoV-2 variants. Study overall: The COV1001 Ad26.COV2.S trial arm included the donor. Into the muscle, Ad26.COV2.S was dosed once or twice, 56 days apart. The study's findings and limits: Possible underestimation of total T cell responses by the TCR breadth and depth analyses was noted.

The V segment lost 5 bases and the J segment 3 bases; nucleotides outside the gene matches: 4. The germline V gene has CDR1 KGHSH and CDR2 LQKENI. This CDR3 contains 14 residues. Data came from immunoSEQ multiplex PCR; TCRdb stores just in-frame clones and leaves some out. The sample shows around 300,000 clones, 85% to 90% of them seen only once. Material: peripheral blood, obtained in a trial of Ad26.COV2.S vaccine versus placebo. The V gene is TRBV18, the J gene TRBJ2-7; 10 nucleotides align to TRBD2. The clonotype was recovered from a person between 18 and 65 years old who received the Ad26.COV2.S COVID-19 vaccine or a placebo. The CDR3 spells CASSSSGRDYEQYF. In DNA, the CDR3 is TGTGCCAGCTCATCGAGCGGGAGGGACTACGAGCAGTACTTC.